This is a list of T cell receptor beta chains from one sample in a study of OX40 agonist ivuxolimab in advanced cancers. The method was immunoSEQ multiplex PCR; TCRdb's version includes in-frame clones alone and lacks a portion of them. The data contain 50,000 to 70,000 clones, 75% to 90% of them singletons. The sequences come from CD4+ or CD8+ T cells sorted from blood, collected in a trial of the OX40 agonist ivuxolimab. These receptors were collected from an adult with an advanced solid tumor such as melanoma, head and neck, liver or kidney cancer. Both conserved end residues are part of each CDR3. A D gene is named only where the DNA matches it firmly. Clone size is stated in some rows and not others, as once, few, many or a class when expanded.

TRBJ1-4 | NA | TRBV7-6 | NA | CASSSGGWEKLFF | TGTGCCAGCAGCTCCGGCGGATGGGAAAAACTGTTTTTT
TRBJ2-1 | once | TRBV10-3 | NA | CATPLGSAYNEQFF | TGTGCCACCCCACTAGGTTCGGCCTACAATGAGCAGTTCTTC
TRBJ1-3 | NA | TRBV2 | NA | CANRGTGNTIYF | TGTGCTAACCGGGGAACTGGAAACACCATATATTTT
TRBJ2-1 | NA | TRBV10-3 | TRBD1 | CAISLVPGQGGDEQFF | TGTGCCATCAGTCTTGTTCCGGGACAGGGAGGGGATGAGCAGTTCTTC
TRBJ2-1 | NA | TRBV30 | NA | CAWSAMDNEQFF | TGTGCCTGGAGTGCTATGGACAATGAGCAGTTCTTC
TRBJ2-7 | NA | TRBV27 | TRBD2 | CASSLSGDSYEQYF | TGTGCCAGCAGCTTAAGCGGGGACTCCTACGAGCAGTACTTC
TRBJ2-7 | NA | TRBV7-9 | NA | CASSPSWGQGFSYEQYF | TGTGCCAGCAGCCCGAGTTGGGGGCAGGGGTTCTCCTACGAGCAGTACTTC
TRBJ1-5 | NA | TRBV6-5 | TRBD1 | CASSRGQGGQPQHF | TGTGCCAGCAGTCGAGGACAGGGAGGTCAGCCCCAGCATTTT
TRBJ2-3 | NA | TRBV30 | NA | CAWTKKITDTQYF | TGTGCCTGGACCAAAAAGATCACAGATACGCAGTATTTT
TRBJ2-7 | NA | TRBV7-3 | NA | CASSPVQEYEQYF | TGTGCCAGCAGTCCGGTTCAGGAGTACGAGCAGTACTTC
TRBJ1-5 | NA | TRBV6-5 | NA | CASSYYEANNQPQHF | TGTGCCAGCAGTTACTACGAGGCTAACAATCAGCCCCAGCATTTT
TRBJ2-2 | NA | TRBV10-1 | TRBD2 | CASSESLGTTVAGELFF | TGCGCCAGCAGTGAGTCGTTAGGGACTACGGTGGCCGGGGAGCTGTTTTTT
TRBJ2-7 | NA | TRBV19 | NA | CASSPSAGSYEQYF | TGTGCCAGTAGTCCTAGTGCGGGCAGCTACGAGCAGTACTTC
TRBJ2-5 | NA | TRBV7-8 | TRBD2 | CASSLASGAETQYF | TGTGCCAGCAGCTTAGCTAGCGGGGCAGAGACCCAGTACTTC
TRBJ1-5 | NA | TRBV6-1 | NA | CASRTDYSNQPQHF | TGTGCCAGCAGGACAGACTATAGCAATCAGCCCCAGCATTTT
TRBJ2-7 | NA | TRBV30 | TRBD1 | CAWSAQGQGMDEQYF | TGTGCCTGGAGCGCACAGGGACAGGGTATGGACGAGCAGTACTTC
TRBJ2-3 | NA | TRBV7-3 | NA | CASSLFGGGTDTQYF | TGTGCCAGCAGCTTATTCGGGGGAGGTACAGATACGCAGTATTTT
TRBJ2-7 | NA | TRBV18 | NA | CASSPSDGYEQYF | TGTGCCAGCTCACCCTCGGACGGCTACGAGCAGTACTTC
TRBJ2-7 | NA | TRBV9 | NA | CASSETDTLTYEQYF | TGTGCCAGCAGCGAAACAGACACTTTAACCTACGAGCAGTACTTC
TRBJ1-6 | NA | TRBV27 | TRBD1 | CASSLGTGLPPLHF | TGTGCCAGCAGTTTAGGGACAGGGTTGCCACCCCTCCACTTT
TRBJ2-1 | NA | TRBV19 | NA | CASSIVTGGDNEQFF | TGTGCCAGTAGTATAGTTACAGGAGGAGACAATGAGCAGTTCTTC
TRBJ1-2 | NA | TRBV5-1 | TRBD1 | CASRSRDRGGTSGYTF | TGCGCCAGCAGAAGCCGGGACAGGGGCGGAACTAGCGGCTACACCTTC
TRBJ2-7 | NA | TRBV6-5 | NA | CASSYSKHYEQYF | TGTGCCAGCAGTTACTCGAAGCACTACGAGCAGTACTTC
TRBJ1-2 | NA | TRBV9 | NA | CASSVAGAAGYTF | TGTGCCAGCAGCGTAGCGGGGGCGGCTGGCTACACCTTC
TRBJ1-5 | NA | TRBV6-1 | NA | CASSEATEWGNQPQHF | TGTGCCAGCAGTGAAGCGACGGAATGGGGCAATCAGCCCCAGCATTTT
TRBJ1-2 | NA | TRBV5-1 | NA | CASSHTGNYGYTF | TGCGCCAGCAGCCATACAGGGAACTATGGCTACACCTTC
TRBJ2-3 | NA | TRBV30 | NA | CAWSVGPDTQYF | TGTGCCTGGAGTGTAGGACCAGATACGCAGTATTTT
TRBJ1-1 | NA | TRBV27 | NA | CASGRGRAFF | TGTGCCAGTGGACGCGGAAGGGCTTTCTTT
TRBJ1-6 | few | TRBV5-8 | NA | CASSLAASYNSPLHF | TGTGCCAGCAGCTTGGCCGCATCCTATAATTCACCCCTCCACTTT
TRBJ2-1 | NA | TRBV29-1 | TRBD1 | CSVETGGVYNEQFF | TGCAGCGTTGAGACAGGGGGAGTTTACAATGAGCAGTTCTTC
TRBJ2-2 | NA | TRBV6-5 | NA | CASSSGAEELFF | TGTGCCAGCAGTTCGGGGGCGGAGGAGCTGTTTTTT
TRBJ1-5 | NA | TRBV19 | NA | CASSIGYSNQPQHF | TGTGCCAGTAGTATAGGGTATAGCAATCAGCCCCAGCATTTT
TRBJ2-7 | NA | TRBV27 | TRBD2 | CASSRLAGMYEQYF | TGTGCCAGCTCAAGGCTAGCGGGGATGTACGAGCAGTACTTC
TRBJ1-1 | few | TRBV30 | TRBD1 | CAWSWDRDTEAFF | TGTGCCTGGAGCTGGGACAGGGACACTGAAGCTTTCTTT
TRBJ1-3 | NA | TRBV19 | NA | CASTHQSLSGNTIYF | TGTGCCAGTACCCATCAGAGCCTCTCTGGAAACACCATATATTTT
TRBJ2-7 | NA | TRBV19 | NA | CASSIGLAYEQYF | TGTGCCAGTAGTATAGGTCTAGCCTACGAGCAGTACTTC
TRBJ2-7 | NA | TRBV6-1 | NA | CANRDSDSYEQYF | TGTGCCAACCGGGACTCTGACTCCTACGAGCAGTACTTC
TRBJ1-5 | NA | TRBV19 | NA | CASTIRDRDQPQHF | TGTGCCAGTACTATCCGGGACCGAGATCAGCCCCAGCATTTT
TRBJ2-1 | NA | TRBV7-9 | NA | CASSLLGTSREQFF | TGTGCCAGCAGCTTATTAGGGACCAGTAGGGAGCAGTTCTTC
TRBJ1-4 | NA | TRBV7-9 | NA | CASSFRDGATNEKLFF | TGTGCCAGCAGCTTCCGGGACGGAGCAACTAATGAAAAACTGTTTTTT